A single sample gave rise to the 14 T cell receptor beta chains below, sequenced in a study of cytomegalovirus exposure and HLA in healthy donors (dated by TCRdb to about 2017). The receptor library was made with the immunoSEQ multiplex PCR assay. A mixture of 60 forward primers for TCR Vbeta segments and 13 reverse primers for TCR Jbeta segments was used in the multiplex PCR. TCRdb provides this immuneACCESS table in a form limited to in-frame rearrangements. Some clones are lacking; in checked studies, under half of them reflect an unresolved V gene, and why the rest are absent is not known. The sample table holds approximately 100,000 clones, of which roughly 82% were seen once. Less than 2% of the sample lies in the top ten. What was sequenced was PBMCs. The receptors were sampled from a man between 50 and 59 years old in good health and CMV-seronegative.

CDR3 nucleotide sequence: TGTGCCAGCAGCTGGCAGGGTTACGAGCAGTACTTC. Amino acid sequence: CASSWQGYEQYF. The chain uses TRBV5-6 and TRBJ2-7, with TRBD1 as a possible D gene (5 bases). There are 12 residues in the CDR3. In germline, CDR1 is SGHDT, CDR2 YYEEEE. With 3 bases removed from V and 4 bases from J, the gap between germline ends came to 8 bases.

The V gene is TRBV6-6, the J gene TRBJ1-5, with TRBD1 matching over 8 bases. The CDR3 runs to 13 residues. V dropped 8 bases and J dropped 7; count of bases not matched to a gene: 7. Looked up from germline, CDR1 is MNHNY and CDR2 is SVGAGI (reference sequence). CDR3 bases: TGTGCCAGCGGCGACAGGGGAGGACAGCCCCAGCATTTT. This gives the protein CASGDRGGQPQHF.

There are a few counts of this clone. J is TRBJ2-5 and V is TRBV5-1; tentative D call: TRBD2 (5 bases). Germline CDR1 reads SGHRS; CDR2 reads YFSETQ. The length of the CDR3 is 15 residues. Trimming left V 9 bases short and J 2 bases short, with 20 bases between. CDR3 amino acids: CATSPGSLPQETQYF. The CDR3 DNA reads TGCGCCACATCCCCTGGGAGCCTTCCACAAGAGACCCAGTACTTC.

The V gene is TRBV4-1, the J gene TRBJ2-1, with D unresolved. Germline-derived CDR1 and CDR2 are MGHRA and YSYEKL. The V and J ends lost 1 base and 5 bases respectively, with 3 bases between them. The CDR3 is 12 residues long. The DNA of the CDR3 is TGCGCCAGCAGCCAAGTCAACAATGAGCAGTTCTTC. Protein: CASSQVNNEQFF.

The genes are TRBV2 and TRBJ1-2; 10 positions match TRBD1. The CDR3 loop spans 14 amino acids. Trimming removed 7 bases from V and 4 bases from J; junction bases left unmatched: 6. Germline V lookup: CDR1 SNHLY, CDR2 FYNNEI. The CDR3 sequence is CASTPDRGAYGYTF. In nucleotides, the CDR3 is TGTGCCAGCACCCCGGACAGGGGGGCCTATGGCTACACCTTC.

The chain couples TRBV27 to TRBJ1-1; 7 positions agree with TRBD1. Germline loops: CDR1 MNHEY, CDR2 SMNVEV (reference sequence). V trimming: 10 bases; J trimming: 0 bases; junction bases outside the gene matches: 11. CDR3 length equals 15 residues. The CDR3, as DNA: TGTGCCACCTGGGGTTGGACAGGAGTGAACACTGAAGCTTTCTTT. Translated, it gives CATWGWTGVNTEAFF.

The rearrangement links TRBV19 to TRBJ2-4, with TRBD1 matching over 8 bases. This CDR3 has 17 residues. Trimming removed 6 bases from V and 0 bases from J; junction bases left unmatched: 10. Looked up from germline, CDR1 is LNHDA and CDR2 is SQIVND (reference sequence). CDR3 sequence reads: CASSTGTGELAKNIQYF. For the CDR3, the DNA is TGTGCCAGTAGCACCGGGACAGGAGAGCTAGCCAAAAACATTCAGTACTTC. Supplemented by reference TRBV19 and TRBJ2-4, the full variable domain reads DGGITQSPKYLFRKEGQNVTLSCEQNLNHDAMYWYRQDPGQGLRLIYYSQIVNDFQKGDIAEGYSVSREKKESFPLTVTSAQKNPTAFYLCASSTGTGELAKNIQYFGAGTRLSVL.

The chain uses TRBV28 and TRBJ2-1; the D is unclear. Germline V CDR1 and CDR2: MDHEN, SYDVKM. The V and J ends lost 2 bases and 5 bases respectively, with 7 bases between them. The CDR3 is 13 amino acids. This chain's CDR3 is CASSLPDNNEQFF. As DNA, the CDR3 is TGTGCCAGCAGTTTACCAGATAACAATGAGCAGTTCTTC.

The chain carries TRBV18 and TRBJ2-2; maybe TRBD1 (6 bases). This CDR3 is built from 14 residues. The germline gives CDR1 KGHSH, CDR2 LQKENI. The V and J ends lost 5 bases and 3 bases respectively, with 10 bases between them. CDR3 protein: CASSYRDDTGELFF. CDR3 nucleotides: TGTGCCAGCTCATACAGGGATGACACCGGGGAGCTGTTTTTT.

The rearrangement joins TRBV6-1 to TRBJ2-3; a possible D gene is TRBD1 (5 bases). This CDR3 spans 14 amino acids. Trimming pared 6 bases from V and 0 bases from J, leaving 10 bases between. Germline-derived CDR1 and CDR2 are MNHNS and SASEGT. CDR3 sequence reads: CASRPDSSTDTQYF. The CDR3 nucleotides read TGTGCCAGCAGGCCCGACAGTAGCACAGATACGCAGTATTTT.

In this sample, this clone turned up a few times. DNA of the CDR3: TGTGCCAGCTCACCACTGACTAGCGGGAACACCGGGGAGCTGTTTTTT. This translates into CASSPLTSGNTGELFF. The chain uses TRBV18 and TRBJ2-2; 9 bases line up with TRBD2. The V and J ends lost 1 base and 1 base, in that order; junction bases with no gene match: 1. Per germline, CDR1 KGHSH and CDR2 LQKENI. CDR3 length: 16 residues.

The rearrangement links TRBV6-1 to TRBJ2-7; TRBD1 matches at 9 bases. Germline values: CDR1 MNHNS, CDR2 SASEGT. The CDR3 is 13 residues long. Germline trimming cut 7 bases from V and 2 bases from J; bases unmatched to any gene: 3. The DNA for the CDR3 is TGTGCCAGCAACAGGGGGCCCCCCTACGAGCAGTACGTC. Translated, it gives CASNRGPPYEQYV.

This clone was picked up a small number of times. As DNA, the CDR3 is TGTGCCAGCAGACCCACAGGGGGCGCGCGAGAAAAACTGTTTTTT. Its protein is CASRPTGGAREKLFF. J is TRBJ1-4 and V is TRBV6-6, with 9 bases lining up with TRBD1. After removal of 6 bases from V and 8 bases from J, the junction contained 10 bases not matched to a gene. The germline V gene has CDR1 MNHNY and CDR2 SVGAGI (reference sequence). This CDR3 has 15 residues.

This clone was recorded a few times. The V call is TRBV19, the J call TRBJ2-3; 8 bases match TRBD1. Losses at the gene ends were 10 bases for V and 0 bases for J; bases not matched to a gene: 6. CDR3 length: 14 amino acids. Germline assignment: CDR1 LNHDA and CDR2 SQIVND (reference sequence). CDR3 nucleotide sequence: TGTGCCACCGGGACAGGACCAAGCACAGATACGCAGTATTTT. Amino acids: CATGTGPSTDTQYF.